A single sample is the source of the 16 T cell receptor beta chains below, sequenced in a study of blood T cell repertoires in COVID-19. Generated by immunoSEQ multiplex PCR, the TCRdb table keeps only in-frame clones and is missing some. The table lists more than 25,000 clones, roughly nine tenths of them singletons. What was sequenced was peripheral blood. The receptors come from a woman aged 40-49 years with active or convalescent COVID-19.

The chain recombines TRBV7-2 with TRBJ2-1; 8 bases are a match to TRBD1. Germline values: CDR1 SGHTA, CDR2 FQGNSA. The CDR3 loop spans 15 amino acids. V shed 2 bases and J 7 bases; nucleotides not matched to a gene: 7. The DNA for the CDR3 is TGTGCCAGCAGCTTAAGCCCGCAGGGGGCGAATGAGCAGTTCTTC. It codes for CASSLSPQGANEQFF.

The V call is TRBV6-5, the J call TRBJ1-5; the D gene is possibly TRBD1 (6 bases). This CDR3 has 15 amino acids. The germline V gene encodes CDR1 MNHEY and CDR2 SVGAGI. Trimming pared 0 bases from V and 6 bases from J, leaving 12 bases between. The chain's CDR3 is CASSYSGRGPQPQHF. CDR3 DNA: TGTGCCAGCAGTTACTCGGGCAGGGGACCTCAGCCCCAGCATTTT.

The chain has TRBV7-2 and TRBJ2-5; tentative D call: TRBD2 (6 bases). Germline V CDR1 and CDR2: SGHTA, FQGNSA. V gave up 5 bases and J gave up 4 bases, with 14 bases separating them. This CDR3 region has 14 residues. The CDR3, as DNA: TGTGCCAGCAGCCCCCTCTGGGGAGGAGAGACCCAGTACTTC. It encodes CASSPLWGGETQYF.

V is TRBV24-1 and J is TRBJ2-2, with 8 bases matching TRBD2. Losses at the gene ends were 4 bases for V and 7 bases for J; bases not matched to a gene: 7. Looked up from germline, CDR1 is KGHDR and CDR2 is SFDVKD. The CDR3 contains 15 residues. CDR3 coding DNA: TGTGCCACCAGTGACCCCGGGGGGGCCGGCGGGGAGCTGTTTTTT. The encoded protein is CATSDPGGAGGELFF.

The chain uses TRBV3-1 (or the pseudogene TRBV3-2) and TRBJ2-7, with D hard to call. The CDR3 is 12 residues long. The germline gives CDR1 LGHDT, CDR2 YNNKEL (reference sequence). Between the trimmed V and J ends, which lost 0 bases and 4 bases, there was a span of 4 bases. The CDR3 DNA reads TGTGCCAGCAGCCAAGATCGGTACGAGCAGTACTTC. Translating gives CASSQDRYEQYF.

V is TRBV28 and J is TRBJ2-2; TRBD2 matches 13 bases. Germline CDR1 and CDR2: MDHEN and SYDVKM. The CDR3 extends over 19 amino acids. J lost 0 bases, V lost 1 base, and 5 bases had no gene match. CDR3 in amino acids: CASSLLGTSGDTNTGELFF. Written as DNA, the CDR3 is TGTGCCAGCAGTTTATTAGGGACTAGCGGGGACACGAACACCGGGGAGCTGTTTTTT.

The V gene is TRBV9, the J gene TRBJ1-6; no firm D call. Germline V gene data show CDR1 as SGDLS and CDR2 as YYNGEE. V lost 7 bases and J lost 5, with 10 bases in between. This CDR3 region has 13 residues. CDR3 bases: TGTGCCAGCGGTCAGTTTAATAATTCACCCCTCCACTTT. Translating it yields CASGQFNNSPLHF. The variable domain in full, with the rest retrieved from reference TRBV9 and TRBJ1-6, is DSGVTQTPKHLITATGQRVTLRCSPRSGDLSVYWYQQSLDQGLQFLIQYYNGEERAKGNILERFSAQQFPDLHSELNLSSLELGDSALYFCASGQFNNSPLHFGNGTRLTVT.

In regard to this clone: At one end, the junction sequence differs from germline, possibly due to a read error. V and J are TRBV27 and TRBJ1-2; possible D gene TRBD1, 5 bases. The CDR3 is 10 residues long. CDR1 is MNHEY, CDR2 SMNVEV, per germline (reference sequence). The CDR3 region is CASRPGTIDF. CDR3 nucleotides: TGTGCCAGTCGTCCCGGGACTATAGACTTC.

The rearrangement joins TRBV7-6 to TRBJ2-3; D remains ambiguous. The CDR3 spans 15 residues. The V end lost 2 bases, the J end lost 0 bases, and 9 bases lay between the germline ends. Germline CDR1 and CDR2: SGHVS and FNYEAQ. The CDR3 nucleotides are TGTGCCAGCAGCTTAACACGTGGTAGCACAGATACGCAGTATTTT. Translating gives CASSLTRGSTDTQYF.

This chain connects TRBV5-4 to TRBJ1-4, with D possibly being TRBD1 (6 bases). CDR1 SGHNT and CDR2 YYREEE come from the germline V gene (reference sequence). Trimming shortened V by 4 bases and J by 8 bases, and 18 bases separated the two germline ends. The CDR3 extends over 15 amino acids. CDR3 bases: TGTGCCAGCAGCAGTACACAGGGTAGTGGGGAAAAACTGTTTTTT. Amino acids: CASSSTQGSGEKLFF.

The V call is TRBV28, the J call TRBJ1-1; perhaps TRBD1 as D (5 bases). In germline, CDR1 is MDHEN, CDR2 SYDVKM. V lost 2 bases and J 1 base, leaving 11 bases between the germline ends. The CDR3 sequence is 15 residues long. The CDR3 loop is CASSLTWGGNTEAFF. CDR3 DNA sequence: TGTGCCAGCAGTTTAACGTGGGGGGGGAACACTGAAGCTTTCTTT.

V is TRBV7-2 and J is TRBJ1-2; 9 bases align to TRBD1. The ends lost 1 base at V and 1 base at J; junction bases unmatched: 13. CDR3 size: 19 residues. CDR1 SGHTA and CDR2 FQGNSA come from the germline V gene. CDR3 sequence reads: CASSLGLGTGRELNYGYTF. In nucleotides, the CDR3 is TGTGCCAGCAGCTTAGGGCTAGGGACAGGGCGAGAACTTAACTATGGCTACACCTTC.

The chain combines TRBV19 with TRBJ1-1, with TRBD1 matching over 8 bases. Germline assignment: CDR1 LNHDA and CDR2 SQIVND (reference sequence). The CDR3 has 14 residues. The J segment lost 2 bases and the V segment lost 3 bases, leaving 2 bases of the junction unmatched. CDR3 region: CASSIGQGNTEAFF. As DNA, the CDR3 is TGTGCCAGTAGTATTGGACAGGGCAACACTGAAGCTTTCTTT. Together with reference TRBV19 and TRBJ1-1, the CDR3 gives the full variable domain: DGGITQSPKYLFRKEGQNVTLSCEQNLNHDAMYWYRQDPGQGLRLIYYSQIVNDFQKGDIAEGYSVSREKKESFPLTVTSAQKNPTAFYLCASSIGQGNTEAFFGQGTRLTVV.

The rearrangement joins TRBV3-1 (or the pseudogene TRBV3-2) to TRBJ2-7; the match to TRBD1 covers 9 bases. The germline gives CDR1 LGHDT, CDR2 YNNKEL (reference sequence). This CDR3 has 16 amino acids. Losses at the gene ends were 3 bases for V and 3 bases for J; bases not matched to a gene: 9. CDR3 in amino acids: CASSHHGGQGFYEQYF. The DNA for the CDR3 is TGTGCCAGCAGCCACCATGGGGGACAGGGTTTCTACGAGCAGTACTTC.

The chain combines TRBV13 with TRBJ1-5; 7 positions match TRBD1. The CDR3 contains 14 residues. CDR1 is PRHDT, CDR2 FYEKMQ, per germline (reference sequence). Losses at the gene ends were 2 bases for V and 6 bases for J; bases not matched to a gene: 4. CDR3 loop: CASSLQGEAQPQHF. For the CDR3, the DNA is TGTGCCAGCAGCTTACAGGGGGAGGCTCAGCCCCAGCATTTT.

The V gene is TRBV5-4, the J gene TRBJ2-5; maybe TRBD2 (5 bases). V lost 4 bases and J lost 1, with 17 bases in between. This CDR3 is 16 amino acids long. CDR1 and CDR2 (germline): SGHNT, YYREEE (reference sequence). The CDR3 sequence: CASSRGGESLQETQYF. DNA for the CDR3: TGTGCCAGCAGCCGGGGTGGGGAGAGTCTCCAAGAGACCCAGTACTTC. The complete variable domain, with remaining parts taken from reference TRBV5-4 and TRBJ2-5, reads ETGVTQSPTHLIKTRGQQVTLRCSSQSGHNTVSWYQQALGQGPQFIFQYYREEENGRGNFPPRFSGLQFPNYSSELNVNALELDDSALYLCASSRGGESLQETQYFGPGTRLLVL.